The present entry profiles one T cell receptor (beta chain) with its context. The antigen remains undetermined. These data belong to a study of blood T cells in healthy people across ages. A sample-barcoded 5' primer and a J-beta primer mix were used in a second PCR of about 7 to 11 cycles. Each cDNA was tagged by a template-switch adaptor containing 12 random nucleotides. One entry per CDR3 protein, called by TCRdb with MiXCR from the 5' RACE reads. The profile shows a few hundred thousand distinct CDR3 sequences, approximately 27% of them singletons. Study-level results: Those diversity estimates obtained from one million T cells were thought to be underestimates. Naive T cell percentage showed a strong correlation with TCR beta diversity.

Per the germline V gene, CDR1 is SSHAT and CDR2 is FNYEAQ (reference sequence). The CDR3 has 12 residues. The sequence was obtained from a woman in her seventies in good health. The chain joins TRBV7-7 to TRBJ2-7; TRBD1 might be the D (6 bases). The better agreement between TRBJ2-1 and the DNA end casts doubt on the J call. The sequenced sample consisted of blood. CDR3 loop: CASTLTGYEQFF. CDR3 DNA sequence: TGTGCCAGCACCCTCACAGGGTACGAGCAGTTCTTC.